The following is a T cell receptor beta chain sequence with its context. Its antigen is not identified. V was shortened by 4 bases and J by 2 bases, with 16 bases between the two germline ends. The CDR3 has 15 amino acids. Germline CDR1 is SGDLS and CDR2 is YYNGEE. This record comes from a study of OX40 agonist ivuxolimab in advanced cancers. Study overall: Patients in dose escalation had liver, melanoma, kidney or head and neck cancers. Earlier anti-PD-1, anti-PD-L1 or anti-CTLA-4 therapy was permitted; about 38% had received some.

Produced via immunoSEQ multiplex PCR; TCRdb's table is partial and in-frame only. The top ten hold under 0.7% of the sample, which has 75,000 to 90,000 clones, 92% seen once. Notes on the study in general: Mean expanded clone counts were higher in CD8+ than CD4+ T cells. It was not determined which antigens were specifically recognized by the peripheral T cells that had undergone clonal expansion.

The source was CD4+ or CD8+ T cells sorted from blood, collected in a trial of the OX40 agonist ivuxolimab. V is TRBV9 and J is TRBJ2-7, with D perhaps matching TRBD2 (5 bases). The TCR comes from an adult with an advanced solid tumor such as melanoma, head and neck, liver or kidney cancer. The CDR3 coding sequence is TGTGCCAGCAGCCCCCAAGCCGGGGTGCCCTACGAGCAGTACTTC. Translated, it gives CASSPQAGVPYEQYF. Full variable domain (rest looked up from reference TRBV9 and TRBJ2-7): DSGVTQTPKHLITATGQRVTLRCSPRSGDLSVYWYQQSLDQGLQFLIQYYNGEERAKGNILERFSAQQFPDLHSELNLSSLELGDSALYFCASSPQAGVPYEQYFGPGTRLTVT.